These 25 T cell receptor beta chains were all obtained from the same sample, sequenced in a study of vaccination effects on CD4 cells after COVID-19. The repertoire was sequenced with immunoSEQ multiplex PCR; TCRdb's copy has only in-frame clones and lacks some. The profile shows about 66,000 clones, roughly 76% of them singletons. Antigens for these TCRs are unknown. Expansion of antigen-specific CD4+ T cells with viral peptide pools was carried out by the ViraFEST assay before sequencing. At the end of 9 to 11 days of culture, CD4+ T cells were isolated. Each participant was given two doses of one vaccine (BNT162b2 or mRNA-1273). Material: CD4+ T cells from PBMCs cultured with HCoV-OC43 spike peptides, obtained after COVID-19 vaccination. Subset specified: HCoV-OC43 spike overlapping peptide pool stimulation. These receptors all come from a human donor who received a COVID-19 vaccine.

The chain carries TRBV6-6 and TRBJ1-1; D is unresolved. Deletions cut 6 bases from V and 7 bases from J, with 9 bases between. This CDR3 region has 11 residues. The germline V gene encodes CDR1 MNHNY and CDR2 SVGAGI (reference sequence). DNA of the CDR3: TGTGCCAGCAGCGCGAGGTTTGAAGCTTTCTTT. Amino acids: CASSARFEAFF.

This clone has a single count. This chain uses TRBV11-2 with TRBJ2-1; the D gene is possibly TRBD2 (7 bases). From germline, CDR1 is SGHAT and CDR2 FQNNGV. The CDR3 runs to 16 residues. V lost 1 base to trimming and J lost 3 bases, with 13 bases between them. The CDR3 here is CASSLGPGGNYNEQFF. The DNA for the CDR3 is TGTGCCAGCAGCTTAGGTCCGGGGGGCAACTACAATGAGCAGTTCTTC. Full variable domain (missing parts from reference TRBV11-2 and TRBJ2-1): EAGVAQSPRYKIIEKRQSVAFWCNPISGHATLYWYQQILGQGPKLLIQFQNNGVVDDSQLPKDRFSAERLKGVDSTLKIQPAKLEDSAVYLCASSLGPGGNYNEQFFGPGTRLTVL.

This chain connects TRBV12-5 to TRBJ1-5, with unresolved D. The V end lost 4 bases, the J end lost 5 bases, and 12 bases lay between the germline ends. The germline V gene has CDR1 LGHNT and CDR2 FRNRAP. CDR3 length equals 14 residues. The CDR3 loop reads CASGWREYDQPQHF. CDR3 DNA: TGTGCTAGTGGTTGGAGGGAGTACGATCAGCCCCAGCATTTT.

CDR3 in DNA: TGTGCCAGCAGCCAAGTCGCGCAGCCCAATGAGCAGTTCTTC. This codes for CASSQVAQPNEQFF. V usage is TRBV4-2 and J usage is TRBJ2-1; D remains unclear. V was shortened by 1 base and J by 6 bases, with 10 bases between the two germline ends. Germline loops: CDR1 LGHNA, CDR2 YNFKEQ. CDR3 length equals 14 residues.

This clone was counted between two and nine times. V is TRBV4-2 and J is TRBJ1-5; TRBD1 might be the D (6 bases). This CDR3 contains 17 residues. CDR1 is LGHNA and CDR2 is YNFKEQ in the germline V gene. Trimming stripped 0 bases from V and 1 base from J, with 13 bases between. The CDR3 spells CASSQEPYRESNQPQHF. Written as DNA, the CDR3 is TGTGCCAGCAGCCAAGAACCGTACAGGGAAAGCAATCAGCCCCAGCATTTT.

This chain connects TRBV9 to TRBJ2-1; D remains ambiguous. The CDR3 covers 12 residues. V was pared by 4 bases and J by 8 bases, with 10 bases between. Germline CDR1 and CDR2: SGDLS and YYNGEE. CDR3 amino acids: CASSPRSDEQFF. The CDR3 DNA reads TGTGCCAGCAGCCCACGCTCCGATGAGCAGTTCTTC.

The CDR3 nucleotides are TGTGCCTGCCGAGGTTCCAGGGGTAAGCAGTTCTTC. Amino acid sequence: CACRGSRGKQFF. J is TRBJ2-1 and V is TRBV30; D might be TRBD1 (6 bases). Between the trimmed V and J ends, which lost 6 bases and 11 bases, there was a span of 17 bases. The CDR3 has 12 amino acids. Germline V gene lookup returns CDR1 GTSNPN and CDR2 SVGIG (reference sequence).

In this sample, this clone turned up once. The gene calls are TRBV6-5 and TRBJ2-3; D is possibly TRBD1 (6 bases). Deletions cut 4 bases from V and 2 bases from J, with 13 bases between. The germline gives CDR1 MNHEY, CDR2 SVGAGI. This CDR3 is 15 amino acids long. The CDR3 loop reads CASSSQGTYTDTQYF. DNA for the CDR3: TGTGCCAGCAGTTCCCAGGGGACATACACAGATACGCAGTATTTT.

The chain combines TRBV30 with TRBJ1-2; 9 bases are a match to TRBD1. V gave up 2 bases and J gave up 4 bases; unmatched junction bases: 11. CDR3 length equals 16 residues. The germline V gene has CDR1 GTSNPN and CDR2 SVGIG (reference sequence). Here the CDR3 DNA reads TGTGCCTGGAGTTCTATCCACAGGGGGCGCGTCTATGGCTACACCTTC. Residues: CAWSSIHRGRVYGYTF.

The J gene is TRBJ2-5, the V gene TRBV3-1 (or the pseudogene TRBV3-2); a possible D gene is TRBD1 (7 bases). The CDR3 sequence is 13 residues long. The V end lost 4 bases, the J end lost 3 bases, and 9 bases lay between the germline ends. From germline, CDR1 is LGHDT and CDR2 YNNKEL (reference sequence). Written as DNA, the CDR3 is TGTGCCAGCAGCCGCAGGGGGGAAGAGACCCAGTACTTC. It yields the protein CASSRRGEETQYF.

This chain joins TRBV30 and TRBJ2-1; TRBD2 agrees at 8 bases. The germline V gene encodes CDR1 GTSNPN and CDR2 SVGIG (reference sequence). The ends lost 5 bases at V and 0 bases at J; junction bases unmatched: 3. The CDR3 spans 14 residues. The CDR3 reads CAWSAGASYNEQFF. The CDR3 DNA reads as TGTGCCTGGTCAGCGGGGGCCTCCTACAATGAGCAGTTCTTC. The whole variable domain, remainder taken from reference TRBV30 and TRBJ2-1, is SQTIHQWPATLVQPVGSPLSLECTVEGTSNPNLYWYRQAAGRGLQLLFYSVGIGQISSEVPQNLSASRPQDRQFILSSKKLLLSDSGFYLCAWSAGASYNEQFFGPGTRLTVL.

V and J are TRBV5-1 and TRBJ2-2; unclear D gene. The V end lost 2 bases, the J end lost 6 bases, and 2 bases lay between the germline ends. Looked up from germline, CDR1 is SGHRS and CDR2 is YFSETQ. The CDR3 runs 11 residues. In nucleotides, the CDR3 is TGCGCCAGCAGCTTTGCCGGGGAGCTGTTTTTT. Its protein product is CASSFAGELFF.

The CDR3 sequence: CASSPTWGHEQYV. In DNA form, the CDR3 reads TGTGCCAGCAGCCCAACGTGGGGCCACGAGCAGTACGTC. The gene calls are TRBV5-6 and TRBJ2-7, with a weak D call TRBD1 (5 bases). The CDR3 covers 13 residues. CDR1 SGHDT and CDR2 YYEEEE come from the germline V gene. Trimming removed 4 bases from V and 5 bases from J, with 13 bases in between.

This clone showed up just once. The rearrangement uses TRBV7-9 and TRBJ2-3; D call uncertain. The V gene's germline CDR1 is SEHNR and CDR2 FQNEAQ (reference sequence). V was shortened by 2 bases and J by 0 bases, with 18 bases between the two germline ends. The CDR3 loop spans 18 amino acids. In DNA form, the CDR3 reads TGTGCCAGCAGCTTAACTCGAGTAATGCGGATTAGCACAGATACGCAGTATTTT. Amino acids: CASSLTRVMRISTDTQYF.

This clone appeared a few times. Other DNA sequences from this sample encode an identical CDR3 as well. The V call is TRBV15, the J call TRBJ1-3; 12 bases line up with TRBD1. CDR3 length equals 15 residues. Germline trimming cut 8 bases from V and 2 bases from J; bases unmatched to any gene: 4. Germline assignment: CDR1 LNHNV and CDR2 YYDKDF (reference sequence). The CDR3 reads CATSRDRGPGNTIYF. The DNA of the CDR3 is TGTGCCACCTCCAGGGACAGGGGGCCTGGAAACACCATATATTTT. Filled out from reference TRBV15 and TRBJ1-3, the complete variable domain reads DAMVIQNPRYQVTQFGKPVTLSCSQTLNHNVMYWYQQKSSQAPKLLFHYYDKDFNNEADTPDNFQSRRPNTSFCFLDIRSPGLGDTAMYLCATSRDRGPGNTIYFGEGSWLTVV.

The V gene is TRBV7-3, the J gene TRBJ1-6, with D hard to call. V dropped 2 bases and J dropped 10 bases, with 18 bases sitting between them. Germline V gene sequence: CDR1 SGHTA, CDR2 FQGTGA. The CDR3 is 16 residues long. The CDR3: CASSLVSGSLGSPLHF. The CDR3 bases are TGTGCCAGCAGCTTAGTATCGGGATCTTTGGGGTCACCCCTCCACTTT.

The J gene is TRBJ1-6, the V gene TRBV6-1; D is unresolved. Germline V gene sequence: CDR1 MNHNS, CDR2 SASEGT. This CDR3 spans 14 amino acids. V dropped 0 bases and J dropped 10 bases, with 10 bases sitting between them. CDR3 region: CASSEAGIRSPLHF. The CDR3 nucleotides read TGTGCCAGCAGTGAAGCGGGGATCCGGTCACCCCTCCACTTT.

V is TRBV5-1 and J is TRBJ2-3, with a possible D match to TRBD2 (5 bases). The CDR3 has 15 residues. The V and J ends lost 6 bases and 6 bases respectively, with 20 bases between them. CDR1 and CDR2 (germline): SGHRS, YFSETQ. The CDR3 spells CASITGYRSWDTQYF. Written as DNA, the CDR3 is TGCGCCAGCATAACGGGATATAGAAGCTGGGATACGCAGTATTTT.

The CDR3 DNA reads as TGTGCCAGCGTTAACAGGGCTTCTAACTATGGCTACACCTTC. Encoded protein: CASVNRASNYGYTF. The rearrangement uses TRBV3-1 (or the pseudogene TRBV3-2) and TRBJ1-2, with D possibly TRBD1 on 6 matching bases. Germline loops: CDR1 LGHDT, CDR2 YNNKEL (reference sequence). Trimming pared 8 bases from V and 0 bases from J, leaving 13 bases between. CDR3 length equals 14 residues.

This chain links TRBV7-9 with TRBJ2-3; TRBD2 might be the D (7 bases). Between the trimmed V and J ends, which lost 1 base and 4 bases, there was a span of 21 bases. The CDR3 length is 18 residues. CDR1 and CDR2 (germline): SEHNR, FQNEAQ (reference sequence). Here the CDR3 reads CASSLGPGGLSRSDTQYF. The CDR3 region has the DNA TGTGCCAGCAGCTTAGGGCCGGGGGGCCTTAGTAGGTCAGATACGCAGTATTTT.

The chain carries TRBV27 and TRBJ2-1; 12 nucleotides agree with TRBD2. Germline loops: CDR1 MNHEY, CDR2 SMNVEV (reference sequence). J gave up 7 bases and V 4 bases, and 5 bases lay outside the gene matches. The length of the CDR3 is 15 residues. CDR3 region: CASSSLAGGPNEQFF. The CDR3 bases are TGTGCCAGCAGTTCTCTAGCGGGGGGGCCTAATGAGCAGTTCTTC.

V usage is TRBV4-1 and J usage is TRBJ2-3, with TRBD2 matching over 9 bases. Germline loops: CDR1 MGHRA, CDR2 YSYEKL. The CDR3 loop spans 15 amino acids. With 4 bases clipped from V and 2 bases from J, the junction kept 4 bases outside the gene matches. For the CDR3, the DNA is TGCGCCAGCAGCCCCCAGCGGGGGGTCACAGATACGCAGTATTTT. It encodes CASSPQRGVTDTQYF.

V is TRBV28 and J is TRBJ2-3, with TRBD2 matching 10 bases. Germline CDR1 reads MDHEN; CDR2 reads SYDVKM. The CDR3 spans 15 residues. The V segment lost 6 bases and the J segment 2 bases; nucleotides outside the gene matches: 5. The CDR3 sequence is CASSVAGGNTDTQYF. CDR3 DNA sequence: TGTGCCAGCAGCGTAGCGGGGGGTAACACAGATACGCAGTATTTT.

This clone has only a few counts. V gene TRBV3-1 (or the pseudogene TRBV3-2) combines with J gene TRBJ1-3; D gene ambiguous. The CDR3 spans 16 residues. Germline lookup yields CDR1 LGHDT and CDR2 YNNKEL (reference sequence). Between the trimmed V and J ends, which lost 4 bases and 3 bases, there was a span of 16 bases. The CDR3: CASSPGGSLGGNTIYF. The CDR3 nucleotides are TGTGCCAGCAGCCCCGGCGGGTCTTTGGGTGGAAACACCATATATTTT.

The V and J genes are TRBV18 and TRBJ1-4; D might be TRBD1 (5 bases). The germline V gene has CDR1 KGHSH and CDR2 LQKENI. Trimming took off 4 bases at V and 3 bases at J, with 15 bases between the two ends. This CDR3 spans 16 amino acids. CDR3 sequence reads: CASSLASGTANEKLFF. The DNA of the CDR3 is TGTGCCAGCTCACTCGCATCCGGGACGGCTAATGAAAAACTGTTTTTT.